Below, 25 T cell receptor beta chains from the same sample are listed, as sequenced in a study of technical replicates of blood from a handful of donors. The data were produced by immunoSEQ multiplex PCR, yet TCRdb's version contains in-frame clones alone and is incomplete. The sample lists more than 65,000 clones, roughly 89% occurring once. The sample consisted of T cells isolated from PBMCs. The receptors come from a human donor in good health. Some clones in this sample may be carry-over from other donors' samples.

J is TRBJ1-2 and V is TRBV15; unclear D gene. Trimming left V 5 bases short and J 8 bases short, with 12 bases between. The CDR3 runs to 12 residues. Germline-derived CDR1 and CDR2 are LNHNV and YYDKDF (reference sequence). This chain's CDR3 is CATSREYVGYTF. Written as DNA, the CDR3 is TGTGCCACCAGCCGGGAGTATGTCGGCTACACCTTC.

The chain employs TRBV5-1 and TRBJ2-3, with D perhaps TRBD2 (6 bases). The germline V gene encodes CDR1 SGHRS and CDR2 YFSETQ. The V and J ends lost 9 bases and 0 bases respectively, with 14 bases between them. The CDR3 is 14 residues long. The CDR3 sequence is CATQSGSSTDTQYF. DNA of the CDR3: TGCGCCACCCAGAGCGGGTCTAGCACAGATACGCAGTATTTT.

The chain employs TRBV4-2 and TRBJ2-1, with D perhaps matching TRBD2 (5 bases). Trimming pared 3 bases from V and 1 base from J, leaving 16 bases between. From germline, CDR1 is LGHNA and CDR2 YNFKEQ. This CDR3 comprises 17 residues. The CDR3: CASSQRELDWSYNEQFF. CDR3 sequence (DNA): TGTGCCAGCAGCCAGCGTGAACTAGACTGGTCCTACAATGAGCAGTTCTTC.

The rearrangement uses TRBV15 and TRBJ2-7; no clear D. CDR1 is LNHNV, CDR2 YYDKDF, per germline (reference sequence). The CDR3 consists of 12 residues. The ends were cut back, 1 base at V and 3 bases at J, with 4 bases in the middle. The DNA for the CDR3 is TGTGCCACCAGCAGAGCTTACTACGAGCAGTACTTC. Amino acids: CATSRAYYEQYF.

The CDR3 coding sequence is TGTGCCAGTAGGGACAGACCCTACGAGCAGTACTTC. This sequence encodes CASRDRPYEQYF. V and J are TRBV28 and TRBJ2-7; the match to TRBD1 covers 7 bases. Germline V CDR1 and CDR2: MDHEN, SYDVKM. With 9 bases clipped from V and 2 bases from J, the junction kept 4 bases outside the gene matches. This CDR3 region has 12 residues.

The chain recombines TRBV18 with TRBJ1-1; weak D call: TRBD1 (6 bases). V gave up 3 bases and J gave up 8 bases, with 19 bases separating them. This CDR3 spans 15 amino acids. Germline V CDR1 and CDR2: KGHSH, LQKENI. The CDR3 reads CASSPTLSGTREAFF. CDR3 sequence (DNA): TGTGCCAGCTCACCCACTCTTTCGGGGACACGCGAAGCTTTCTTT. Drawing the rest from reference TRBV18 and TRBJ1-1, the complete variable domain is NAGVMQNPRHLVRRRGQEARLRCSPMKGHSHVYWYRQLPEEGLKFMVYLQKENIIDESGMPKERFSAEFPKEGPSILRIQQVVRGDSAAYFCASSPTLSGTREAFFGQGTRLTVV.

With respect to this clone: Mismatch with germline at one junction end may stem from a read error. CDR3 loop: CAGRSLNYGYTF. The CDR3 bases are TGTGCCGGGAGATCACTAAACTATGGCTACACCTTC. The rearrangement joins TRBV30 to TRBJ1-2; D is ambiguous. This CDR3 comprises 12 residues. Germline CDR1 reads GTSNPN; CDR2 reads SVGIG (reference sequence).

Points on this clone: An end of the junction differs from the germline gene, which may be a read error. This chain uses TRBV7-9 with TRBJ1-3; TRBD1 agrees at 7 bases. Per germline, CDR1 SEHNR and CDR2 FQNEAQ (reference sequence). The CDR3 has 11 amino acids. The CDR3 nucleotides read TGTGCCAGCAGCTTAGAGGGGGCACTAACATTT. It specifies CASSLEGALTF.

The rearrangement links TRBV27 to TRBJ2-1; TRBD1 agrees at 8 bases. V was clipped by 6 bases and J by 7 bases; unmatched bases: 5. The CDR3 contains 13 residues. The germline V gene has CDR1 MNHEY and CDR2 SMNVEV (reference sequence). The CDR3 DNA is TGTGCCAGCAGCGGACAGGGAATGAATGAGCAGTTCTTC. Translated: CASSGQGMNEQFF.

The V call is TRBV11-1, the J call TRBJ2-7, with D unclear. Trimming cost V 7 bases and J 7 bases, with 17 bases left between them. In germline, CDR1 is SGHAT, CDR2 FQDESV (reference sequence). The CDR3 is 13 amino acids. This CDR3 reads CASTEWAAREQYF. CDR3 DNA sequence: TGTGCCAGCACCGAATGGGCCGCCAGAGAGCAGTACTTC. Based on the CDR3 plus reference TRBV11-1 and TRBJ2-7, the full variable domain is EAEVAQSPRYKITEKSQAVAFWCDPISGHATLYWYRQILGQGPELLVQFQDESVVDDSQLPKDRFSAERLKGVDSTLKIQPAELGDSAMYLCASTEWAAREQYFGPGTRLTVT.

The chain has TRBV29-1 and TRBJ1-3; D call uncertain. With 3 bases removed from V and 4 bases from J, the gap between germline ends came to 7 bases. The V gene's germline CDR1 is SQVTM and CDR2 ANQGSEA. The CDR3 totals 12 residues. The CDR3 spells CSVEGAGNTIYF. The CDR3 DNA is TGCAGCGTTGAGGGAGCAGGAAACACCATATATTTT.

The chain is built from TRBV19 and TRBJ2-2; the match to TRBD2 covers 12 bases. The CDR3 totals 16 residues. V gave up 5 bases and J gave up 5 bases; unmatched junction bases: 6. The V gene's germline CDR1 is LNHDA and CDR2 SQIVND (reference sequence). CDR3 residues: CASSQLAGGSTGELFF. The CDR3 nucleotides are TGTGCCAGTAGTCAACTAGCGGGGGGCAGTACCGGGGAGCTGTTTTTT.

The rearrangement uses TRBV7-9 and TRBJ1-3, with 8 bases aligning to TRBD1. CDR1 and CDR2 from the germline V gene are SEHNR and FQNEAQ (reference sequence). The CDR3 runs to 17 residues. After removal of 4 bases from V and 0 bases from J, the junction contained 8 bases not matched to a gene. CDR3: CASSSSTGASSGNTIYF. CDR3 sequence (DNA): TGTGCCAGCAGCTCTTCGACAGGGGCTAGCTCTGGAAACACCATATATTTT.

This clone occurred a few times. The V call is TRBV10-3, the J call TRBJ1-1; no reliable D call. With 6 bases removed from V and 4 bases from J, the gap between germline ends came to 15 bases. CDR3 length: 14 residues. From germline, CDR1 is ENHRY and CDR2 SYGVKD. The CDR3 coding sequence is TGTGCCATCAGCGAAAAGATGGGGAGCACTGAAGCTTTCTTT. This encodes CAISEKMGSTEAFF.

The chain recombines TRBV18 with TRBJ2-3; TRBD1 aligns across 8 bases. Germline V CDR1 and CDR2: KGHSH, LQKENI. The ends lost 5 bases at V and 2 bases at J; junction bases unmatched: 3. The CDR3 totals 14 residues. CDR3 in DNA: TGTGCCAGCTCAAGGACAGGGCCCACAGATACGCAGTATTTT. It yields the protein CASSRTGPTDTQYF.

The chain joins TRBV5-4 to TRBJ2-1; TRBD2 agrees at 8 bases. Trimming took 3 bases from V and 11 from J; bases not matched to a gene: 7. The germline V gene has CDR1 SGHNT and CDR2 YYREEE (reference sequence). This CDR3 has 13 amino acids. CDR3 nucleotide sequence: TGTGCCAGCAGCTCTAGCGGGCCCCCTCAGCAGTTCTTC. Its translation is CASSSSGPPQQFF.

The V call is TRBV7-9, the J call TRBJ2-1, with 12 bases lining up with TRBD2. The germline V gene has CDR1 SEHNR and CDR2 FQNEAQ (reference sequence). The trim removed 3 bases at V and 9 bases at J, leaving 6 bases unmatched. The CDR3 extends over 15 amino acids. CDR3 protein: CASSFRLAGDGEQFF. The DNA of the CDR3 is TGTGCCAGCAGCTTTCGACTAGCGGGAGACGGTGAGCAGTTCTTC.

The V and J genes are TRBV7-9 and TRBJ2-5, with a tentative D call TRBD1 (6 bases). Germline CDR1 SEHNR, CDR2 FQNEAQ (reference sequence). The CDR3 consists of 13 residues. V dropped 4 bases and J dropped 2 bases, with 8 bases sitting between them. The CDR3 reads CASSSGTQETQYF. DNA for the CDR3: TGTGCCAGCAGCTCGGGGACACAAGAGACCCAGTACTTC. Combining the CDR3 with reference TRBV7-9 and TRBJ2-5 gives the whole variable domain DTGVSQNPRHKITKRGQNVTFRCDPISEHNRLYWYRQTLGQGPEFLTYFQNEAQLEKSRLLSDRFSAERPKGSFSTLEIQRTEQGDSAMYLCASSSGTQETQYFGPGTRLLVL.

The chain carries TRBV6-5 and TRBJ1-1; weak D call: TRBD1 (6 bases). The CDR3 is 14 residues long. V lost 6 bases and J 0 bases, leaving 11 bases between the germline ends. CDR1 and CDR2 from the germline V gene are MNHEY and SVGAGI. In nucleotides, the CDR3 is TGTGCCAGCAGGAGGGACATAGTGAACACTGAAGCTTTCTTT. It translates to CASRRDIVNTEAFF.

The rearrangement uses TRBV5-4 and TRBJ2-3, with TRBD2 matching 11 bases. Germline V lookup: CDR1 SGHNT, CDR2 YYREEE (reference sequence). The CDR3 totals 15 residues. The ends lost 4 bases at V and 6 bases at J; junction bases unmatched: 7. CDR3 DNA sequence: TGTGCCAGCAGCCTCACTAGCGGGGGACGGGATACGCAGTATTTT. It is translated as CASSLTSGGRDTQYF.

V is TRBV18 and J is TRBJ2-7, with D tentatively TRBD2 (6 bases). V shed 3 bases and J shed 3 bases, with 9 bases lying between them. The CDR3 has 13 amino acids. The germline V gene encodes CDR1 KGHSH and CDR2 LQKENI. CDR3 protein: CASSPGGGYEQYF. The CDR3 bases are TGTGCCAGCTCACCGGGGGGAGGCTACGAGCAGTACTTC.

The chain recombines TRBV9 with TRBJ2-7; D is ambiguous. This CDR3 has 14 amino acids. Germline V gives CDR1 SGDLS, CDR2 YYNGEE. Trimming stripped 4 bases from V and 0 bases from J, with 11 bases between. CDR3 in DNA: TGTGCCAGCAGCCTTGCAGGTAGCTCCTACGAGCAGTACTTC. This sequence encodes CASSLAGSSYEQYF. The full variable domain, its missing parts supplied by reference TRBV9 and TRBJ2-7, is DSGVTQTPKHLITATGQRVTLRCSPRSGDLSVYWYQQSLDQGLQFLIQYYNGEERAKGNILERFSAQQFPDLHSELNLSSLELGDSALYFCASSLAGSSYEQYFGPGTRLTVT.

The chain combines TRBV9 with TRBJ1-1; D unclear. This CDR3 has 14 amino acids. V was shortened by 1 base and J by 0 bases, with 7 bases between the two germline ends. Per the germline V gene, CDR1 is SGDLS and CDR2 is YYNGEE. This chain's CDR3 is CASSVRAMNTEAFF. CDR3 bases: TGTGCCAGCAGCGTACGTGCGATGAACACTGAAGCTTTCTTT.

The chain couples TRBV28 to TRBJ2-5; D remains unclear. Trimming removed 6 bases at V and 5 bases at J, with 10 bases between. Germline V CDR1 and CDR2: MDHEN, SYDVKM. The CDR3 spans 12 residues. CDR3 amino acids: CASSRQTETQYF. The CDR3 DNA follows: TGTGCCAGCAGCCGACAAACGGAGACCCAGTACTTC.

The rearrangement joins TRBV27 to TRBJ1-6, with 7 bases lining up with TRBD1. CDR1 is MNHEY, CDR2 SMNVEV, per germline (reference sequence). V dropped 6 bases and J dropped 5; count of bases not matched to a gene: 16. The CDR3 has 18 residues. The CDR3 is CASRGTVQGTVDNSPLHF. Here the CDR3 DNA reads TGTGCCAGCAGGGGGACGGTACAGGGGACTGTGGATAATTCACCCCTCCACTTT.